A selection of T cell receptor beta chains follows, all from one sample in a study of radiotherapy plus CTLA-4 blockade in lung cancer. The data were produced by immunoSEQ multiplex PCR, yet TCRdb's version contains in-frame clones alone and is incomplete. The sample includes 13,000 to 15,000 clones, approximately 70% of them seen just once. The sequenced sample was peripheral blood, obtained from a patient treated with radiotherapy plus ipilimumab. The receptors derive from a human donor with non-small cell lung cancer whose response to radiotherapy plus ipilimumab could not be evaluated. Both conserved end residues are part of each CDR3. A D gene is named only where the DNA matches it firmly. Clone size, where shown, is once, few, many, or a class for clones that have expanded.

TRBV11-2	NA	TRBJ2-3	NA	CASTSHGTSTDTQYF	TGTGCCAGCACCTCTCATGGTACTAGCACAGATACGCAGTATTTT
TRBV29-1	NA	TRBJ1-3	NA	CSVGQGDTIYF	TGCAGCGTTGGGCAGGGCGACACCATATATTTT
TRBV7-9	NA	TRBJ1-2	TRBD1	CASSLTGKDGYTF	TGTGCCAGCAGCCTGACAGGGAAGGATGGCTACACCTTC
TRBV6-5	NA	TRBJ2-7	NA	CASSSGVAYEQYF	TGTGCCAGCAGTTCAGGGGTAGCCTACGAGCAGTACTTC
TRBV9	once	TRBJ1-6	TRBD1	CASSPRNDRGGSPLHF	TGTGCCAGCAGCCCGAGGAACGACAGGGGAGGCTCACCCCTCCACTTT
TRBV5-4	NA	TRBJ1-2	TRBD1	CASSPGTVYGYTF	TGTGCCAGCAGCCCCGGGACAGTCTATGGCTACACCTTC
TRBV6-1	NA	TRBJ2-7	NA	CASSENKYF	TGTGCCAGCAGTGAAAATAAGTACTTC
TRBV30	NA	TRBJ1-6	NA	CAWRQNSPLHF	TGTGCCTGGAGACAGAATTCACCCCTCCACTTT
TRBV28	few	TRBJ1-2	TRBD1	CASSPRQGISNNYGYTF	TGTGCCAGCAGTCCCCGACAGGGAATCTCGAATAACTATGGCTACACCTTC
TRBV5-1	NA	TRBJ1-1	NA	CASSLDPRGTEAFF	TGCGCCAGCAGCTTGGATCCCAGGGGCACTGAAGCTTTCTTT
TRBV5-6	NA	TRBJ1-1	NA	CASSLGAGPLNTEAFF	TGTGCCAGCAGCTTGGGCGCAGGGCCATTGAACACTGAAGCTTTCTTT
TRBV13	NA	TRBJ1-2	NA	CASSNSRTVNYGYTF	TGTGCCAGCAGCAACTCTAGGACAGTTAACTATGGCTACACCTTC
TRBV14	NA	TRBJ2-5	NA	CASSQVLGGGRQYF	TGTGCCAGCAGCCAAGTTCTGGGTGGGGGCCGCCAGTACTTC
TRBV27	NA	TRBJ2-3	NA	CASSLLLGTPDTQYF	TGTGCCAGCAGTTTACTTCTGGGGACTCCAGATACGCAGTATTTT
TRBV5-4	NA	TRBJ2-7	TRBD1	CASSSGQGPYEQYF	TGTGCCAGCAGCTCGGGACAGGGGCCCTACGAGCAGTACTTC
TRBV6-4	few	TRBJ2-1	TRBD2	CASSQLAGGHYEQFF	TGTGCCAGCAGTCAACTAGCGGGGGGGCACTATGAGCAGTTCTTC
TRBV2	once	TRBJ1-5	NA	CASSDPGRGNQPQHF	TGTGCCAGCAGTGATCCAGGGAGGGGCAATCAGCCCCAGCATTTT
TRBV13	NA	TRBJ2-7	NA	CASSQGHAIYEQYF	TGTGCCAGCAGCCAGGGCCACGCTATCTACGAGCAGTACTTC
TRBV6-1	NA	TRBJ1-2	NA	CASSPLRGYTF	TGTGCCAGCAGTCCACTCCGGGGCTACACCTTC
TRBV30	NA	TRBJ1-1	TRBD1	CAWAGDPYRGGNTEAFF	TGTGCCTGGGCAGGGGATCCCTACAGGGGAGGGAACACTGAAGCTTTCTTT
TRBV27	NA	TRBJ2-1	NA	CASSLSEGNEQFF	TGTGCCAGCAGTTTATCCGAGGGCAATGAGCAGTTCTTC
TRBV5-1	NA	TRBJ2-3	TRBD2	CASSVDSGVTDTQYF	TGCGCCAGCAGCGTAGATAGCGGGGTGACAGATACGCAGTATTTT
TRBV18	NA	TRBJ2-1	NA	CASSSGDNEQFF	TGTGCCAGCTCATCGGGGGACAATGAGCAGTTCTTC
TRBV5-5	NA	TRBJ2-5	NA	CASKPRGPGETQYF	TGTGCCAGCAAACCGCGAGGCCCCGGAGAGACCCAGTACTTC
TRBV4-3	NA	TRBJ1-5	NA	CASSRVGEGRKPQHF	TGCGCCAGCAGCCGGGTCGGTGAAGGGAGGAAGCCCCAGCATTTT
TRBV30	NA	TRBJ2-1	TRBD1	CAWRTGTGSHEQFF	TGTGCCTGGAGAACCGGGACAGGTTCCCATGAGCAGTTCTTC
TRBV5-1	NA	TRBJ2-5	TRBD2	CASMRTGTSGVQQETQYF	TGCGCCAGCATGCGAACCGGGACTAGCGGGGTGCAACAAGAGACCCAGTACTTC
TRBV28	NA	TRBJ1-4	NA	CASSKMTDINEKLFF	TGTGCCAGCAGCAAAATGACAGATATTAATGAAAAACTGTTTTTT
TRBV5-1	NA	TRBJ2-2	NA	CASSPANGQRTGELFF	TGCGCCAGCAGCCCAGCAAATGGACAGCGCACCGGGGAGCTGTTTTTT
TRBV18	NA	TRBJ1-2	TRBD1	CASSPGQDSSYTF	TGTGCCAGCTCACCGGGACAGGATAGTTCCTACACCTTC
TRBV2	NA	TRBJ1-5	NA	CASSLDPSGYQPQHF	TGTGCCAGCAGTTTGGATCCGTCAGGTTATCAGCCCCAGCATTTT
TRBV2	NA	TRBJ2-7	NA	CASHPEPYEQYF	TGTGCCAGCCACCCCGAGCCCTACGAGCAGTACTTC
TRBV5-4	NA	TRBJ2-7	TRBD1	CASSTRTGTNYEQYF	TGTGCCAGCAGCACCCGGACAGGGACCAACTACGAGCAGTACTTC
TRBV12-5	few	TRBJ1-1	NA	CASGLSTRTEAFF	TGTGCTAGTGGTTTAAGTACGCGCACTGAAGCTTTCTTT
TRBV4-1	few	TRBJ1-3	NA	CASSQDRASGNTIYF	TGCGCCAGCAGCCAAGACAGGGCGTCTGGAAACACCATATATTTT
TRBV19	NA	TRBJ1-3	NA	CASSGYSGNTIYF	TGTGCCAGTAGCGGGTACTCTGGAAACACCATATATTTT